The next 26 T cell receptor beta chains were all read from a single sample in a study of blood T cell repertoires in COVID-19. The protocol was immunoSEQ multiplex PCR, while the TCRdb copy is restricted to in-frame clones and leaves out a portion. The sample lists 75,000 to 80,000 clones; around 80% were seen once. Sequencing was carried out using peripheral blood. Receptor source: a woman aged 55-70 years with acute or convalescent COVID-19.

This rearrangement joins TRBV20-1 to TRBJ2-1, with 8 nucleotides matching TRBD1. V dropped 3 bases and J dropped 6; count of bases not matched to a gene: 4. The CDR3 has 13 amino acids. Germline assignment: CDR1 DFQATT and CDR2 SNEGSKA (reference sequence). The CDR3 sequence: CSASGDRGNEQFF. The CDR3 bases are TGCAGTGCTAGTGGAGACAGGGGCAATGAGCAGTTCTTC.

The rearrangement uses TRBV19 and TRBJ2-5; weak D call: TRBD2 (5 bases). Germline V gene lookup returns CDR1 LNHDA and CDR2 SQIVND (reference sequence). Trimming shortened V by 10 bases and J by 10 bases, and 31 bases separated the two germline ends. This CDR3 has 16 amino acids. CDR3 in amino acids: CATKGLHTQESEDQYF. The CDR3 coding sequence is TGTGCCACCAAAGGCTTGCACACCCAGGAATCGGAGGACCAGTACTTC.

V gene TRBV11-2 combines with J gene TRBJ1-3, with 9 bases fitting TRBD1. The germline CDR1 and CDR2 sequences are SGHAT and FQNNGV. V was pared by 4 bases and J by 2 bases, with 6 bases of the junction left unmatched. The CDR3 consists of 16 residues. This CDR3 reads CASSYRDRVAGNTIYF. CDR3 nucleotides: TGTGCCAGCAGCTACCGGGACAGGGTAGCTGGAAACACCATATATTTT.

This clone was detected ten times or more. The rearrangement uses TRBV18 and TRBJ2-2, with unresolved D. The germline V gene encodes CDR1 KGHSH and CDR2 LQKENI. Trimming left V 1 base short and J 5 bases short, with 5 bases between. CDR3 size: 13 residues. CDR3 loop: CASSPRETGELFF. Here the CDR3 DNA reads TGTGCCAGCTCACCACGAGAAACCGGGGAGCTGTTTTTT.

The rearrangement uses TRBV15 and TRBJ2-1; tentatively, D is TRBD2 (5 bases). V was cut by 7 bases and J by 1 base, with 14 bases left in between. Germline V CDR1 and CDR2: LNHNV, YYDKDF (reference sequence). This CDR3 region has 15 residues. As DNA, the CDR3 is TGTGCCACCATTACCGGGAAATTATCCTACAATGAGCAGTTCTTC. Amino acids: CATITGKLSYNEQFF.

The V call is TRBV6-5, the J call TRBJ1-2, with D perhaps matching TRBD1 (6 bases). Deletions cut 7 bases from V and 8 bases from J, with 14 bases between. Looked up from germline, CDR1 is MNHEY and CDR2 is SVGAGI. This CDR3 has 12 amino acids. CDR3 sequence (DNA): TGTGCCAGCAACCCACAGGGTGGCGGCTACACCTTC. This translates into CASNPQGGGYTF.

This clone was detected many times. The chain couples TRBV2 to TRBJ1-4; 10 bases agree with TRBD1. The trim removed 7 bases at V and 12 bases at J, leaving 11 bases unmatched. The CDR3 runs 14 residues. CDR1 is SNHLY, CDR2 FYNNEI, per germline. CDR3 DNA: TGTGCCAGCAACCCTGACAGGGGGCGCGAAGAACTGTTTTTT. This encodes CASNPDRGREELFF. The full variable domain, completed using reference TRBV2 and TRBJ1-4, is EPEVTQTPSHQVTQMGQEVILRCVPISNHLYFYWYRQILGQKVEFLVSFYNNEISEKSEIFDDQFSVERPDGSNFTLKIRSTKLEDSAMYFCASNPDRGREELFFGSGTQLSVL.

This rearrangement joins TRBV6-1 to TRBJ1-6; D gene unclear. This CDR3 has 14 amino acids. Germline CDR1 and CDR2: MNHNS and SASEGT. V lost 3 bases, J lost 5 bases, and 8 bases lay in between. The CDR3 nucleotides read TGTGCCAGCAGTGAGGCTCCCGATAATTCACCCCTCCACTTT. Amino acids: CASSEAPDNSPLHF.

This sequence joins TRBV19 and TRBJ2-3, with D perhaps matching TRBD2 (7 bases). The ends were cut back, 3 bases at V and 4 bases at J, with 11 bases in the middle. This CDR3 spans 14 amino acids. Germline V gene lookup returns CDR1 LNHDA and CDR2 SQIVND (reference sequence). As DNA, the CDR3 is TGTGCCAGTAGTATCGGCGGGGGCGCAGATACGCAGTATTTT. Translating gives CASSIGGGADTQYF. Based on the CDR3 plus reference TRBV19 and TRBJ2-3, the full variable domain is DGGITQSPKYLFRKEGQNVTLSCEQNLNHDAMYWYRQDPGQGLRLIYYSQIVNDFQKGDIAEGYSVSREKKESFPLTVTSAQKNPTAFYLCASSIGGGADTQYFGPGTRLTVL.

The V call is TRBV7-9, the J call TRBJ2-6; D uncertain. The length of the CDR3 is 15 residues. CDR1 is SEHNR and CDR2 is FQNEAQ in the germline V gene (reference sequence). V dropped 1 base and J dropped 2 bases, with 6 bases sitting between them. CDR3 amino acids: CASSLVGPGANVLTF. The CDR3 DNA is TGTGCCAGCAGCTTAGTTGGGCCTGGGGCCAACGTCCTGACTTTC.

The chain combines TRBV19 with TRBJ2-5; possibly TRBD1 for D (6 bases). V gave up 10 bases and J gave up 1 base, with 13 bases separating them. CDR1 is LNHDA, CDR2 SQIVND, per germline (reference sequence). CDR3 length: 13 amino acids. The CDR3 here is CATVGQFQETQYF. The CDR3 DNA sequence: TGTGCCACCGTAGGACAGTTCCAAGAGACCCAGTACTTC.

The gene calls are TRBV6-2 or TRBV6-3 and TRBJ2-1, with 7 bases matching TRBD1. The CDR3 totals 16 residues. The ends lost 0 bases at V and 0 bases at J; junction bases unmatched: 2. Germline CDR1 MNHEY, CDR2 SVGEGT. The CDR3 DNA is TGTGCCAGCAGTTACTCGCCAGGGGGCTCCTACAATGAGCAGTTCTTC. This translates into CASSYSPGGSYNEQFF.

This clone was counted only a few times. Given a much more abundant clone one base away, this may be a read error. V gene TRBV5-1 combines with J gene TRBJ2-2; 9 nucleotides agree with TRBD2. This CDR3 has 16 amino acids. The V and J ends lost 4 bases and 1 base, in that order; junction bases with no gene match: 5. The V gene's germline CDR1 is SGHRS and CDR2 YFSETQ. CDR3 sequence (DNA): TGCGCCAGCAGCCCCGGGACTAGCCGGAACACCGGGGAGCTGTTTTTT. Translated: CASSPGTSRNTGELFF.

The J gene is TRBJ1-2, the V gene TRBV29-1, with a tentative D call TRBD1 (5 bases). Per germline, CDR1 SQVTM and CDR2 ANQGSEA. This CDR3 spans 10 amino acids. Trimming took off 7 bases at V and 8 bases at J, with 11 bases between the two ends. CDR3 sequence: CSASQGGYTF. The CDR3 bases are TGCAGCGCGTCCCAGGGCGGCTACACCTTC.

The rearrangement joins TRBV5-4 to TRBJ1-1, with D unclear. The length of the CDR3 is 16 residues. Trimming stripped 0 bases from V and 6 bases from J, with 18 bases between. The germline gives CDR1 SGHNT, CDR2 YYREEE (reference sequence). Here the CDR3 reads CASSLEANRGGSEAFF. The CDR3 nucleotides read TGTGCCAGCAGCTTGGAGGCTAACAGAGGAGGTTCTGAAGCTTTCTTT.

V usage is TRBV4-3 and J usage is TRBJ2-2; 15 nucleotides line up with TRBD2. The germline CDR1 and CDR2 sequences are LGHNA and YSLEER. The CDR3 has 21 residues. The V and J ends lost 0 bases and 3 bases, in that order; junction bases with no gene match: 11. CDR3: CASSQDFAGLAGGWYTGELFF. CDR3 nucleotide sequence: TGCGCCAGCAGCCAAGATTTCGCGGGACTAGCGGGGGGATGGTACACCGGGGAGCTGTTTTTT.

The chain joins TRBV7-6 to TRBJ1-1; TRBD1 might be the D (5 bases). Trimming took off 2 bases at V and 6 bases at J, with 22 bases between the two ends. Germline V gene sequence: CDR1 SGHVS, CDR2 FNYEAQ. The CDR3 is made up of 17 amino acids. The CDR3 region is CASSLLDYGGFAAEAFF. The CDR3 nucleotides read TGTGCCAGCAGCTTACTTGACTACGGGGGTTTTGCGGCTGAAGCTTTCTTT.

The chain joins TRBV11-3 to TRBJ1-1; 9 bases match TRBD1. The CDR3 loop spans 15 amino acids. Per the germline V gene, CDR1 is SGHNT and CDR2 is YENEEA. Unmatched junction bases numbered 9, after V lost 5 bases and J lost 5 bases. Here the CDR3 DNA reads TGTGCCAGCAGCACACGACAGGGGGGGAGAACTGAAGCTTTCTTT. Amino acid sequence: CASSTRQGGRTEAFF. Full variable domain (missing parts from reference TRBV11-3 and TRBJ1-1): EAGVVQSPRYKIIEKKQPVAFWCNPISGHNTLYWYLQNLGQGPELLIRYENEEAVDDSQLPKDRFSAERLKGVDSTLKIQPAELGDSAVYLCASSTRQGGRTEAFFGQGTRLTVV.

The J gene is TRBJ1-4, the V gene TRBV5-1, with D tentatively TRBD1 (5 bases). V was shortened by 1 base and J by 1 base, with 11 bases between the two germline ends. Germline assignment: CDR1 SGHRS and CDR2 YFSETQ. The CDR3 is 16 residues long. CDR3 nucleotides: TGCGCCAGCAGCTTGAGTCAGGGCCAAACTAATGAAAAACTGTTTTTT. Its protein product is CASSLSQGQTNEKLFF.

Only one count was recorded for this clone. CDR3 in DNA: TGTGCCAGCGGACAGGGTGGTAAGAACAATGAGCAGTTCTTC. This gives the protein CASGQGGKNNEQFF. The chain carries TRBV7-2 and TRBJ2-1, with 8 nucleotides matching TRBD1. This CDR3 has 14 residues. CDR1 and CDR2 (germline): SGHTA, FQGNSA. The ends lost 8 bases at V and 5 bases at J; junction bases unmatched: 8.

Remarks on this clone: Other DNA variants within this sample encode the same CDR3. DNA of the CDR3: TGCGCCAGCAGCTTCGGTCAGAACACTGAAGCTTTCTTT. Translating gives CASSFGQNTEAFF. This rearrangement joins TRBV5-1 to TRBJ1-1, with D unresolved. Per germline, CDR1 SGHRS and CDR2 YFSETQ. This CDR3 comprises 13 residues. V lost 2 bases and J lost 1, with 6 bases in between.

The chain is built from TRBV2 and TRBJ1-1, with no clear D. Germline V lookup: CDR1 SNHLY, CDR2 FYNNEI. Trimming removed 7 bases at V and 10 bases at J, with 16 bases between. CDR3 length: 12 amino acids. The CDR3, as DNA: TGTGCCAGCACTGGCGTCAGGCTTATAGCTTTCTTT. Amino acid sequence: CASTGVRLIAFF.

This clone was detected only once. This rearrangement joins TRBV6-5 to TRBJ1-3; TRBD1 matches at 11 bases. The trim removed 0 bases at V and 2 bases at J, leaving 0 bases unmatched. Germline V CDR1 and CDR2: MNHEY, SVGAGI. This CDR3 has 16 amino acids. The CDR3 nucleotides are TGTGCCAGCAGTTACTCGGGACAGGGGGCTGGAAACACCATATATTTT. Amino acids: CASSYSGQGAGNTIYF.

The V call is TRBV30, the J call TRBJ1-6; 10 bases align to TRBD1. Germline V lookup: CDR1 GTSNPN, CDR2 SVGIG (reference sequence). With V trimmed by 5 bases and J by 11 bases, 0 bases remained unmatched. The CDR3 length is 11 residues. This CDR3 is CAWGQGAPLHF. The CDR3 DNA reads as TGTGCCTGGGGACAGGGGGCACCCCTCCACTTT.

On this clone itself: In the same sample, other DNA sequences code for this CDR3. The chain uses TRBV29-1 and TRBJ1-1; D not resolved. CDR3 length: 12 amino acids. The V gene's germline CDR1 is SQVTM and CDR2 ANQGSEA. Trimming removed 6 bases at V and 1 base at J, with 9 bases between. CDR3 nucleotide sequence: TGCAGCGTAGCGCGGGGGAACACTGAAGCTTTCTTT. Translating gives CSVARGNTEAFF.

The rearrangement links TRBV28 to TRBJ2-7, with TRBD1 identical over 10 bases. The germline V gene encodes CDR1 MDHEN and CDR2 SYDVKM. V shed 7 bases, J shed 3 bases, and the junction held 9 bases outside the gene matches. The CDR3 spans 15 residues. CDR3 in amino acids: CASNLGQGEVYEQYF. The CDR3 coding sequence is TGTGCCAGCAACCTCGGACAGGGGGAGGTCTACGAGCAGTACTTC.